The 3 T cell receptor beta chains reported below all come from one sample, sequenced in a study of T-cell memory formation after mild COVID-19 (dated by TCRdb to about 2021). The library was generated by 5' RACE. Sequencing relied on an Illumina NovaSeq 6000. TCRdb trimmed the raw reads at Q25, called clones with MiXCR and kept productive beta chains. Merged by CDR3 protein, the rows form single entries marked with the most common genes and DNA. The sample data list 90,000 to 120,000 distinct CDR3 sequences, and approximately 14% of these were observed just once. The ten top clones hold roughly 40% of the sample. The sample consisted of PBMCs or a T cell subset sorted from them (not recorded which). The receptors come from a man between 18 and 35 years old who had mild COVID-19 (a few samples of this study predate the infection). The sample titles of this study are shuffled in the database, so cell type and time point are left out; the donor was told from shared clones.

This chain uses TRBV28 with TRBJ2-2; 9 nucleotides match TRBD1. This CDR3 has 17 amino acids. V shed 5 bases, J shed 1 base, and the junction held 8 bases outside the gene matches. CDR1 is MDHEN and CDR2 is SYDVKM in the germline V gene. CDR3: CASSHRGTGWNTGELFF. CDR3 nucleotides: TGTGCCAGCAGTCACCGGGGGACAGGGTGGAACACCGGGGAGCTGTTTTTT.

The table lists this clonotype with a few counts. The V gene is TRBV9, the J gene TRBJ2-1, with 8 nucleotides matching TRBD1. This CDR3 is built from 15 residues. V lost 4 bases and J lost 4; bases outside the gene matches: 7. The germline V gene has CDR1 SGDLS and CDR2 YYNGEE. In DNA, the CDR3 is TGTGCCAGCAGCCGCGGGACAGGACTATACAATGAGCAGTTCTTC. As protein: CASSRGTGLYNEQFF. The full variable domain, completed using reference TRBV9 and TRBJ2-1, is DSGVTQTPKHLITATGQRVTLRCSPRSGDLSVYWYQQSLDQGLQFLIQYYNGEERAKGNILERFSAQQFPDLHSELNLSSLELGDSALYFCASSRGTGLYNEQFFGPGTRLTVL.

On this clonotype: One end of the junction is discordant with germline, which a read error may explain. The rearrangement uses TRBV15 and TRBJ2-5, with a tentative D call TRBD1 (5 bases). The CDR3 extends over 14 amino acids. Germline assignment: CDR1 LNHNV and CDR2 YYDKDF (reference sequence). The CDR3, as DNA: TGTGCCACCAGAAGAGATCAAGGGGCGAAGACCCAGTACTTC. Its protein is CATRRDQGAKTQYF.